Listed below are T cell receptor beta chains from one sample, sequenced in a study of cytomegalovirus exposure and HLA in healthy donors. Clones were sequenced by immunoSEQ multiplex PCR, and TCRdb holds only the in-frame ones, with some missing. Here the sample spans approximately 92,000 clones, roughly 73% being singletons. Sequences were obtained from PBMCs. Receptor source: a middle-aged man in good health and CMV-seropositive. The CDR3 runs from the conserved cysteine through the conserved F or W. The D gene is left open where the match is weak. Clone size is shown for a subset of rows, as once, few, many or a class of expanded clone.

V gene	J gene	clone size	D gene	CDR3 DNA	CDR3 protein
TRBV27	TRBJ2-5	NA	TRBD2	TGTGCCAGCAGCCCCCCTGCGGGGGGGCGCGAGACCCAGTACTTC	CASSPPAGGRETQYF
TRBV14	TRBJ2-7	once	NA	TGTGCCAGCAGCCCATCAGGATACGACAGGGGAGGGCAATTGACTTACGAGCAGTACTTC	CASSPSGYDRGGQLTYEQYF
TRBV6-1	TRBJ2-5	NA	TRBD2	TGTGCCGAGGGGAGGGCCGGGTACTTAGCGGAGACCCAGTACTTC	CAEGRAGYLAETQYF
TRBV4-2	TRBJ1-1	NA	TRBD1	TGTGCCAGCAGCCGAGGGACAGGGGGAACTGAAGCTTTCTTT	CASSRGTGGTEAFF
TRBV4-2	TRBJ2-5	NA	NA	TGTGCCAGCAGCCAAGAGGTAGAGGGCGGGAAGACCCAGTACTTC	CASSQEVEGGKTQYF
TRBV30	TRBJ2-7	few	NA	TGTGCCTGGAGTGAACAGGCCTCCTACGAGCAGTACTTC	CAWSEQASYEQYF
TRBV7-2	TRBJ1-6	NA	NA	TGTGCCAGCAGCTTTATAAATTCACCCCTCCACTTT	CASSFINSPLHF
TRBV2	TRBJ1-1	NA	TRBD1	TGTGCCAGCAGCGCAGGGGGGAACACTGAAGCTTTCTTT	CASSAGGNTEAFF
TRBV19	TRBJ2-7	NA	TRBD2	TGTGCCAGTACCGCGGCTAGCGGGGGGGCAACCTACGAGCAGTACTTC	CASTAASGGATYEQYF
TRBV19	TRBJ2-1	NA	TRBD2	TGTGCCAGCGGACTAGGCGGGGGCAATGAGCAGTTCTTC	CASGLGGGNEQFF
TRBV7-9	TRBJ2-1	NA	TRBD2	TGTGCCAGCACCCTACGGGGGGGAATGTACAATGAGCAGTTCTTC	CASTLRGGMYNEQFF
TRBV7-2	TRBJ2-7	NA	TRBD2	TGTGCCAGCAGCTTAGGGCTAGCGGGGGGGCCCGAGCAGTACTTC	CASSLGLAGGPEQYF
TRBV9	TRBJ1-4	NA	NA	TGTGCCAGCTCGGGGTTAAATGAAAAACTGTTTTTT	CASSGLNEKLFF
TRBV11-1	TRBJ2-2	NA	TRBD2	TGTGCCAGCAGCTTGCGGGGGAGCACCGGGGAGCTGTTTTTT	CASSLRGSTGELFF
TRBV5-1	TRBJ2-3	NA	NA	TGCGCCAGCAGTAGAGGCGGTGGCACAGATACGCAGTATTTT	CASSRGGGTDTQYF